This passage covers 32 T cell receptor beta chains from one sample sequenced in a study of blood T cell repertoires in COVID-19. This table comes from immunoSEQ multiplex PCR, and its TCRdb copy is limited to in-frame clones, with some not included. The table lists 430,000 or so clones, 70% to 90% of them singletons. Sequencing input: peripheral blood. The source is a man aged 18 to 29 with COVID-19, enrolled during active disease.

The chain carries TRBV6-5 and TRBJ1-2; D is perhaps TRBD1 (6 bases). CDR3 length: 16 amino acids. Deletions cut 0 bases from V and 4 bases from J, with 15 bases between. Germline V gives CDR1 MNHEY, CDR2 SVGAGI. The CDR3 is CASSYSLSGVTYGYTF. The CDR3 DNA reads TGTGCCAGCAGTTACTCGCTCTCAGGGGTTACCTATGGCTACACCTTC.

V is TRBV6-5 and J is TRBJ1-5, with D perhaps TRBD1 (5 bases). V was shortened by 6 bases and J by 2 bases, with 14 bases between the two germline ends. This CDR3 contains 15 residues. The germline V gene has CDR1 MNHEY and CDR2 SVGAGI. The CDR3, as DNA: TGTGCCAGCAGCCAGGCAGGGTCCGGCAATCAGCCCCAGCATTTT. It is translated as CASSQAGSGNQPQHF.

Here the CDR3 reads CASSNNRGRIYEQFF. CDR3 nucleotide sequence: TGTGCCAGCAGTAACAACAGGGGACGCATCTATGAGCAGTTCTTC. The gene calls are TRBV6-5 and TRBJ2-1; TRBD1 matches 7 bases. The junction had 12 bases not matched to a gene; V was cut back by 5 bases and J by 8 bases. The CDR3 has 15 residues. CDR1 and CDR2 (germline): MNHEY, SVGAGI.

This clone was picked up a small number of times. J is TRBJ2-5 and V is TRBV29-1, with D possibly TRBD1 on 6 matching bases. CDR3 size: 13 residues. Trimming left V 6 bases short and J 5 bases short, with 16 bases between. Germline CDR1 reads SQVTM; CDR2 reads ANQGSEA. The CDR3 is CSVELQGWETQYF. The CDR3 region has the DNA TGCAGCGTGGAACTACAGGGCTGGGAGACCCAGTACTTC.

This clone showed up just once. This sequence joins TRBV10-2 and TRBJ1-6, with D possibly being TRBD1 (5 bases). Germline-derived CDR1 and CDR2 are WSHSY and SAAADI. The CDR3 is made up of 15 amino acids. V was shortened by 3 bases and J by 9 bases, with 15 bases between the two germline ends. CDR3 sequence: CASSDNQGMGSPLHF. The CDR3 coding sequence is TGCGCCAGCAGTGATAATCAGGGTATGGGTTCACCCCTCCACTTT.

The chain links TRBV5-1 to TRBJ2-3; 10 nucleotides line up with TRBD2. With V trimmed by 0 bases and J by 6 bases, 7 bases remained unmatched. The CDR3 has 16 residues. Germline V CDR1 and CDR2: SGHRS, YFSETQ. The DNA for the CDR3 is TGCGCCAGCAGCTTGGATTCTAGCGGGAGAACCGATACGCAGTATTTT. It is translated as CASSLDSSGRTDTQYF.

The V call is TRBV27, the J call TRBJ1-2; D might be TRBD1 (6 bases). Per the germline V gene, CDR1 is MNHEY and CDR2 is SMNVEV (reference sequence). With 2 bases removed from V and 3 bases from J, the gap between germline ends came to 13 bases. The CDR3 is made up of 15 amino acids. In DNA form, the CDR3 reads TGTGCCAGCAGTTTAAGGCGGGGGGCAGACTATGGCTACACCTTC. This sequence encodes CASSLRRGADYGYTF.

This chain uses TRBV12-5 with TRBJ2-3, with D maybe TRBD2 (6 bases). Germline assignment: CDR1 LGHNT and CDR2 FRNRAP. V lost 6 bases and J lost 6, with 13 bases in between. The CDR3 has 13 residues. The CDR3 loop reads CASGRDSSDTQYF. The CDR3 nucleotides are TGTGCTAGTGGGCGGGACTCCTCCGATACGCAGTATTTT.

V is TRBV2 and J is TRBJ2-3; D ambiguous. The length of the CDR3 is 16 residues. The V end was cut by 7 bases, the J end by 2 bases, with 19 bases between. Germline assignment: CDR1 SNHLY and CDR2 FYNNEI. CDR3 DNA sequence: TGTGCCAGCACCAAAGAAACCCCAAGAGCCACAGATACGCAGTATTTT. Protein: CASTKETPRATDTQYF.

The genes are TRBV13 and TRBJ2-7; 12 positions match TRBD2. V was clipped by 5 bases and J by 0 bases; unmatched bases: 5. The CDR3 totals 16 residues. Germline V lookup: CDR1 PRHDT, CDR2 FYEKMQ (reference sequence). The chain's CDR3 is CASSPPSGGASYEQYF. The DNA of the CDR3 is TGTGCCAGCAGCCCCCCTAGCGGGGGGGCCTCCTACGAGCAGTACTTC.

The gene calls are TRBV7-2 and TRBJ2-7; 11 nucleotides align to TRBD2. V was pared by 2 bases and J by 0 bases, with 6 bases of the junction left unmatched. CDR3 length: 17 residues. Per the germline V gene, CDR1 is SGHTA and CDR2 is FQGNSA. The CDR3: CASSLSGLADLSYEQYF. The CDR3 bases are TGTGCCAGCAGCTTATCGGGACTAGCGGATCTCTCCTACGAGCAGTACTTC. The whole variable domain, remainder taken from reference TRBV7-2 and TRBJ2-7, is GAGVSQSPSNKVTEKGKDVELRCDPISGHTALYWYRQSLGQGLEFLIYFQGNSAPDKSGLPSDRFSAERTGGSVSTLTIQRTQQEDSAVYLCASSLSGLADLSYEQYFGPGTRLTVT.

The genes are TRBV2 and TRBJ1-1; D uncertain. Deletions cut 10 bases from V and 3 bases from J, with 15 bases between. CDR3 size: 13 residues. CDR1 is SNHLY, CDR2 FYNNEI, per germline. CDR3 loop: CATLGLADTEAFF. The CDR3 DNA sequence: TGTGCCACCCTGGGCCTAGCGGACACTGAAGCTTTCTTT.

The chain recombines TRBV19 with TRBJ2-1, with D possibly matching TRBD1 (7 bases). CDR3 size: 10 residues. CDR1 is LNHDA and CDR2 is SQIVND in the germline V gene (reference sequence). V lost 10 bases, J lost 8 bases, and 9 bases lay in between. In nucleotides, the CDR3 is TGTGCCACCAGGGGGGATGAGCAGTTCTTC. Amino acid sequence: CATRGDEQFF.

The chain joins TRBV11-2 to TRBJ2-7, with TRBD2 matching over 7 bases. The CDR3 spans 13 residues. The V gene's germline CDR1 is SGHAT and CDR2 FQNNGV. The V segment lost 0 bases and the J segment 7 bases; nucleotides outside the gene matches: 3. The CDR3: CASSLEAGSEQYF. The CDR3, as DNA: TGTGCCAGCAGCTTAGAAGCGGGGTCGGAGCAGTACTTC.

The chain links TRBV5-5 to TRBJ2-3, with 10 bases matching TRBD2. CDR3 size: 16 residues. V dropped 4 bases and J dropped 8; count of bases not matched to a gene: 13. Germline CDR1 reads SGHKS; CDR2 reads YYEKEE (reference sequence). The CDR3 region is CASSPDGSGRRATQYF. The CDR3 bases are TGTGCCAGCAGCCCCGATGGTAGCGGGAGGCGGGCTACGCAGTATTTT.

The V call is TRBV7-3, the J call TRBJ2-7; TRBD2 aligns across 14 bases. This CDR3 spans 15 amino acids. Looked up from germline, CDR1 is SGHTA and CDR2 is FQGTGA. Trimming took 5 bases from V and 5 from J; bases not matched to a gene: 5. CDR3: CASSKTSGRDNEQYF. In DNA form, the CDR3 reads TGTGCCAGCAGCAAGACTAGCGGGAGGGACAACGAGCAGTACTTC.

The chain employs TRBV29-1 and TRBJ1-1; D uncertain. This CDR3 is built from 11 residues. CDR1 SQVTM and CDR2 ANQGSEA come from the germline V gene. V lost 3 bases, J lost 7 bases, and 9 bases lay in between. Here the CDR3 reads CSVEAEYEAFF. CDR3 in DNA: TGCAGCGTTGAGGCAGAATATGAAGCTTTCTTT.

The chain combines TRBV10-3 with TRBJ1-1; possible D gene TRBD1, 6 bases. Germline V gives CDR1 ENHRY, CDR2 SYGVKD. The CDR3 has 14 residues. Trimming pared 4 bases from V and 1 base from J, leaving 10 bases between. The CDR3 region has the DNA TGTGCCATCAGTGGTGGGGGACAGAACACTGAAGCTTTCTTT. Residues: CAISGGGQNTEAFF.

The chain couples TRBV7-7 to TRBJ1-5; tentative D call: TRBD1 (5 bases). The CDR3 totals 18 residues. Per the germline V gene, CDR1 is SSHAT and CDR2 is FNYEAQ (reference sequence). V was cut by 3 bases and J by 5 bases, with 23 bases left in between. CDR3 residues: CASSFDPVRAGGYQPQHF. The CDR3 DNA is TGTGCCAGCAGCTTCGATCCGGTCAGGGCGGGGGGATATCAGCCCCAGCATTTT.

The chain joins TRBV19 to TRBJ2-1; 14 bases agree with TRBD2. Germline values: CDR1 LNHDA, CDR2 SQIVND (reference sequence). V was pared by 6 bases and J by 9 bases, with 1 base of the junction left unmatched. This CDR3 has 13 amino acids. The CDR3 sequence is CASSGTSGGEQFF. In DNA, the CDR3 is TGTGCCAGTAGCGGGACTAGCGGGGGTGAGCAGTTCTTC.

The V gene is TRBV5-1, the J gene TRBJ1-1; TRBD1 is a possible D gene (5 bases). The CDR3 spans 14 residues. Germline assignment: CDR1 SGHRS and CDR2 YFSETQ. V was cut by 5 bases and J by 6 bases, with 17 bases left in between. The CDR3 DNA follows: TGCGCCAGCAGTTCGGGTCGGGGGTATGCTGAAGCTTTCTTT. Amino acids: CASSSGRGYAEAFF.

The rearrangement links TRBV27 to TRBJ1-2; 7 bases line up with TRBD1. The germline CDR1 and CDR2 sequences are MNHEY and SMNVEV (reference sequence). The trim removed 6 bases at V and 8 bases at J, leaving 6 bases unmatched. This CDR3 is built from 12 residues. The CDR3 sequence: CASSSTGNGYTF. The CDR3 nucleotides are TGTGCCAGCAGCTCGACAGGGAACGGCTACACCTTC.

This clone has only one observation. The chain combines TRBV7-9 with TRBJ2-7, with D possibly matching TRBD1 (6 bases). Germline values: CDR1 SEHNR, CDR2 FQNEAQ (reference sequence). The CDR3 contains 14 residues. Trimming shortened V by 0 bases and J by 0 bases, and 6 bases separated the two germline ends. CDR3 DNA: TGTGCCAGCAGCTTAGCGGGACACTCCTACGAGCAGTACTTC. Amino acids: CASSLAGHSYEQYF.

This chain joins TRBV25-1 and TRBJ2-3, with D perhaps TRBD1 (6 bases). In germline, CDR1 is MGHDK, CDR2 SYGVNS. This CDR3 is 16 amino acids long. V shed 3 bases and J shed 2 bases, with 15 bases lying between them. CDR3 coding DNA: TGTGCCAGCAGTGAGGCCGAACAGGGTCCCACAGATACGCAGTATTTT. Its translation: CASSEAEQGPTDTQYF. Full variable domain (rest looked up from reference TRBV25-1 and TRBJ2-3): EADIYQTPRYLVIGTGKKITLECSQTMGHDKMYWYQQDPGMELHLIHYSYGVNSTEKGDLSSESTVSRIRTEHFPLTLESARPSHTSQYLCASSEAEQGPTDTQYFGPGTRLTVL.

V gene TRBV4-1 combines with J gene TRBJ2-2; D not certain. V lost 4 bases to trimming and J lost 8 bases, with 14 bases between them. The CDR3 has 14 residues. Germline CDR1 is MGHRA and CDR2 is YSYEKL. The CDR3 is CASSPRSGSGELFF. The CDR3 nucleotides read TGCGCCAGCAGCCCAAGGTCAGGTAGTGGGGAGCTGTTTTTT.

This clone came up once. The chain combines TRBV7-9 with TRBJ2-2; unclear D gene. This CDR3 comprises 15 residues. Germline values: CDR1 SEHNR, CDR2 FQNEAQ (reference sequence). Trimming left V 7 bases short and J 0 bases short, with 12 bases between. CDR3 loop: CASTEGSSNTGELFF. The CDR3 region has the DNA TGTGCCAGCACCGAAGGTAGTTCGAACACCGGGGAGCTGTTTTTT. The full variable domain, in which reference TRBV7-9 and TRBJ2-2 provide the parts outside the CDR3, is DTGVSQNPRHKITKRGQNVTFRCDPISEHNRLYWYRQTLGQGPEFLTYFQNEAQLEKSRLLSDRFSAERPKGSFSTLEIQRTEQGDSAMYLCASTEGSSNTGELFFGEGSRLTVL.

This chain connects TRBV4-2 to TRBJ2-1, with D maybe TRBD1 (5 bases). Trimming pared 0 bases from V and 5 bases from J, leaving 11 bases between. CDR3 length equals 15 residues. Germline V CDR1 and CDR2: LGHNA, YNFKEQ. CDR3 protein: CASSQEPTANNEQFF. The DNA for the CDR3 is TGTGCCAGCAGCCAAGAGCCGACAGCCAACAATGAGCAGTTCTTC.

This chain links TRBV7-7 with TRBJ2-3; D call uncertain. Deletions cut 3 bases from V and 0 bases from J, with 4 bases between. The CDR3 spans 13 residues. CDR1 and CDR2 (germline): SSHAT, FNYEAQ (reference sequence). The CDR3 sequence: CASSFISTDTQYF. In nucleotides, the CDR3 is TGTGCCAGCAGCTTCATTAGCACAGATACGCAGTATTTT.

This CDR3 is CASSHLQGANSEKLFF. CDR3 DNA sequence: TGCGCCAGCAGCCACCTACAGGGAGCCAACTCCGAAAAACTGTTTTTT. The rearrangement joins TRBV4-1 to TRBJ1-4, with a possible D match to TRBD1 (6 bases). Trimming left V 3 bases short and J 8 bases short, with 19 bases between. CDR1 and CDR2 from the germline V gene are MGHRA and YSYEKL. The CDR3 has 16 residues.

As to this clone: An end of the junction does not agree with germline; a read error may underlie this. The V call is TRBV23-1, the J call TRBJ2-1; TRBD2 matches 8 bases. TRBV23-1 is known as an ORF, though its function is uncertain. The CDR3 sequence is 17 residues long. In DNA form, the CDR3 reads TGCGCCAGCAGTCACACCGGGGGGGACTCCTCCGACAATGAGCAGTTCTTC. Translation: CASSHTGGDSSDNEQFF.

This chain connects TRBV11-3 to TRBJ2-1; 16 bases fit TRBD2. Germline assignment: CDR1 SGHNT and CDR2 YENEEA. CDR3 length: 17 amino acids. V gave up 5 bases and J gave up 2 bases; unmatched junction bases: 3. The chain's CDR3 is CASSTGTSGGAYNEQFF. In nucleotides, the CDR3 is TGTGCCAGCAGCACGGGGACTAGCGGGGGGGCCTACAATGAGCAGTTCTTC. The whole variable domain, filled in from reference TRBV11-3 and TRBJ2-1, reads EAGVVQSPRYKIIEKKQPVAFWCNPISGHNTLYWYLQNLGQGPELLIRYENEEAVDDSQLPKDRFSAERLKGVDSTLKIQPAELGDSAVYLCASSTGTSGGAYNEQFFGPGTRLTVL.

The chain is built from TRBV15 and TRBJ1-6, with D unclear. This CDR3 is 13 amino acids long. Trimming cost V 0 bases and J 7 bases, with 4 bases left between them. Looked up from germline, CDR1 is LNHNV and CDR2 is YYDKDF (reference sequence). CDR3 sequence: CATSRDLNSPLHF. As DNA, the CDR3 is TGTGCCACCAGCAGAGACCTGAATTCACCCCTCCACTTT.